The 15 T cell receptor beta chains below come from one sample, sequenced in a study of shared clonotypes between healthy human individuals. TCRdb's copy holds only in-frame clones and misses some; the assay was immunoSEQ multiplex PCR. The sample consists of a few million clones, about 92% of them appearing once. Material: naive CD4+ T cells from PBMCs. Subset of the sample: CD45RA+ positively selected. The origin of the receptors is a young man in good health. Some clones in this sample may be carry-over from other donors' samples.

The V and J genes are TRBV27 and TRBJ2-7; D gene ambiguous. The CDR3 has 13 amino acids. V lost 7 bases to trimming and J lost 2 bases, with 12 bases between them. The germline CDR1 and CDR2 sequences are MNHEY and SMNVEV (reference sequence). CDR3 loop: CASTRAGAYEQYF. The CDR3 bases are TGTGCCAGCACTCGGGCAGGAGCCTACGAGCAGTACTTC.

The rearrangement joins TRBV5-1 to TRBJ2-1; 12 bases match TRBD1. CDR3 length: 15 residues. Per germline, CDR1 SGHRS and CDR2 YFSETQ. With 4 bases clipped from V and 7 bases from J, the junction kept 6 bases outside the gene matches. The CDR3: CASSPGQGARNEQFF. The CDR3, as DNA: TGCGCCAGCAGCCCGGGACAGGGGGCGAGAAATGAGCAGTTCTTC.

The rearrangement links TRBV28 to TRBJ2-3; TRBD1 aligns across 8 bases. V trimming: 7 bases; J trimming: 3 bases; junction bases outside the gene matches: 12. Germline V gene data show CDR1 as MDHEN and CDR2 as SYDVKM. The length of the CDR3 is 16 residues. This chain's CDR3 is CASTFRGRGRTDTQYF. CDR3 in DNA: TGTGCCAGCACATTTCGGGGCAGGGGGCGGACAGATACGCAGTATTTT.

The chain joins TRBV6-5 to TRBJ2-5; maybe TRBD2 (6 bases). Trimming stripped 4 bases from V and 2 bases from J, with 11 bases between. The CDR3 sequence is 14 residues long. Germline lookup yields CDR1 MNHEY and CDR2 SVGAGI. The CDR3 region has the DNA TGTGCCAGCAGTTCTCTAGCGTTGCAAGAGACCCAGTACTTC. Translation gives CASSSLALQETQYF.

Concerning this clone itself: The same CDR3 arises from other DNA sequences in this sample as well. The V and J genes are TRBV5-1 and TRBJ1-1; a weak D match, TRBD1 (5 bases). This CDR3 has 14 residues. V shed 2 bases and J shed 1 base, with 9 bases lying between them. From germline, CDR1 is SGHRS and CDR2 YFSETQ. The CDR3 DNA reads TGCGCCAGCAGCTTAACAGGCGCGAACACTGAAGCTTTCTTT. The encoded protein is CASSLTGANTEAFF.

The rearrangement joins TRBV2 to TRBJ2-2, with no clear D. The V gene's germline CDR1 is SNHLY and CDR2 FYNNEI. V lost 4 bases, J lost 4 bases, and 13 bases lay in between. The CDR3 totals 15 residues. CDR3 sequence (DNA): TGTGCCAGCAGTGTTAAACGCCCGGGCACCGGGGAGCTGTTTTTT. Protein product: CASSVKRPGTGELFF. The full variable domain, rest sourced from reference TRBV2 and TRBJ2-2, is EPEVTQTPSHQVTQMGQEVILRCVPISNHLYFYWYRQILGQKVEFLVSFYNNEISEKSEIFDDQFSVERPDGSNFTLKIRSTKLEDSAMYFCASSVKRPGTGELFFGEGSRLTVL.

The V gene is TRBV28, the J gene TRBJ1-5, with D possibly matching TRBD1 (5 bases). Germline V gene lookup returns CDR1 MDHEN and CDR2 SYDVKM. With 3 bases removed from V and 2 bases from J, the gap between germline ends came to 14 bases. The CDR3 extends over 16 amino acids. The CDR3 bases are TGTGCCAGCAGTTTGCCCCAGGGAAGGCGCAATCAGCCCCAGCATTTT. This sequence encodes CASSLPQGRRNQPQHF.

The chain carries TRBV9 and TRBJ2-3, with TRBD2 as a possible D gene (7 bases). Trimming took off 3 bases at V and 4 bases at J, with 12 bases between the two ends. CDR1 is SGDLS, CDR2 YYNGEE, per germline. The CDR3 has 14 residues. CDR3 in amino acids: CASSAAGAADTQYF. CDR3 bases: TGTGCCAGCAGCGCCGCGGGGGCAGCAGATACGCAGTATTTT.

This rearrangement joins TRBV11-2 to TRBJ2-3; 8 bases align to TRBD1. CDR1 and CDR2 from the germline V gene are SGHAT and FQNNGV. The trim removed 2 bases at V and 2 bases at J, leaving 6 bases unmatched. CDR3 length equals 16 residues. The CDR3: CASSLTHRGFTDTQYF. CDR3 nucleotides: TGTGCCAGCAGCTTAACACACAGGGGGTTCACAGATACGCAGTATTTT.

In its sample, this clone was seen once. V and J are TRBV2 and TRBJ2-1, with D possibly being TRBD2 (6 bases). Germline V gene sequence: CDR1 SNHLY, CDR2 FYNNEI. V was clipped by 6 bases and J by 4 bases, with 10 bases between them. This CDR3 is built from 13 residues. The CDR3 region is CASRGEAYNEQFF. Written as DNA, the CDR3 is TGTGCCAGCAGGGGGGAGGCGTACAATGAGCAGTTCTTC.

The V and J genes are TRBV27 and TRBJ2-3; 7 nucleotides match TRBD2. Trimming took 5 bases from V and 2 from J; bases not matched to a gene: 7. This CDR3 is built from 15 residues. Looked up from germline, CDR1 is MNHEY and CDR2 is SMNVEV (reference sequence). CDR3 in amino acids: CASSPLGGVTDTQYF. CDR3 DNA sequence: TGTGCCAGCAGTCCTCTGGGGGGGGTCACAGATACGCAGTATTTT.

This clone was observed a handful of times. The genes are TRBV30 and TRBJ1-1; TRBD1 aligns across 9 bases. CDR3 length: 14 residues. Germline CDR1 and CDR2: GTSNPN and SVGIG (reference sequence). J lost 6 bases, V lost 0 bases, and 5 bases had no gene match. Here the CDR3 reads CAWSVGQGIPEAFF. For the CDR3, the DNA is TGTGCCTGGAGTGTGGGACAGGGTATTCCTGAAGCTTTCTTT.

This chain connects TRBV30 to TRBJ1-4, with 8 positions matching TRBD1. Germline V lookup: CDR1 GTSNPN, CDR2 SVGIG (reference sequence). V was clipped by 1 base and J by 7 bases; unmatched bases: 5. The length of the CDR3 is 14 residues. The DNA for the CDR3 is TGTGCCTGGAGTGAGGGGACAGGCAGTGAAAAACTGTTTTTT. It specifies CAWSEGTGSEKLFF.

The chain has TRBV6-5 and TRBJ2-5, with 7 bases fitting TRBD1. The V and J ends lost 2 bases and 5 bases, in that order; junction bases with no gene match: 8. The CDR3 extends over 15 amino acids. Looked up from germline, CDR1 is MNHEY and CDR2 is SVGAGI. The CDR3 DNA is TGTGCCAGCAGTTACACACAGGGACAGTGGGAGACCCAGTACTTC. Protein sequence: CASSYTQGQWETQYF.

This clone was seen a handful of times. Additional DNA sequences in this sample encode the identical CDR3. V gene TRBV18 combines with J gene TRBJ1-5; D is possibly TRBD1 (5 bases). The CDR3 has 15 residues. The germline V gene encodes CDR1 KGHSH and CDR2 LQKENI. V was trimmed by 6 bases and J by 0 bases, leaving 12 bases between them. The CDR3 nucleotides read TGTGCCAGCTCGCCCGTGGGGGGTAGCAATCAGCCCCAGCATTTT. It translates to CASSPVGGSNQPQHF. The whole variable domain, filled in from reference TRBV18 and TRBJ1-5, reads NAGVMQNPRHLVRRRGQEARLRCSPMKGHSHVYWYRQLPEEGLKFMVYLQKENIIDESGMPKERFSAEFPKEGPSILRIQQVVRGDSAAYFCASSPVGGSNQPQHFGDGTRLSIL.